The source of this TCR beta chain is a study of CD8+ T cells in alopecia areata. Study findings and constraints: Researchers say the link of baseline CD8+ expansion to response remains uncertain, with one nonresponder.

RNA extraction and reverse transcription yielded cDNA as sequencing template. The table came from immunoSEQ multiplex PCR; TCRdb's copy has only in-frame clones and leaves some out. The table lists over 70,000 clones, approximately 66% of them singletons. This CDR3 is 13 amino acids long. CDR1 SGHTA and CDR2 FQGNSA come from the germline V gene. Between the trimmed V and J ends, which lost 5 bases and 1 base, there was a span of 9 bases. As to this clone: Antigen unknown.

Treatment given: oral pan-JAK inhibitor, 5-10 mg twice daily. Both CD4+ and CD8+ T cells were separated by sorting PBMCs. Material: CD8+ T cells sorted from blood, obtained at week 24, from a patient treated with tofacitinib. This TCR was sampled from a human donor with alopecia areata. The V call is TRBV7-2, the J call TRBJ2-7; no clear D. For the CDR3, the DNA is TGTGCCAGCAGCCTCACGGAGTCCTACGAGCAGTACTTC. Translating gives CASSLTESYEQYF.